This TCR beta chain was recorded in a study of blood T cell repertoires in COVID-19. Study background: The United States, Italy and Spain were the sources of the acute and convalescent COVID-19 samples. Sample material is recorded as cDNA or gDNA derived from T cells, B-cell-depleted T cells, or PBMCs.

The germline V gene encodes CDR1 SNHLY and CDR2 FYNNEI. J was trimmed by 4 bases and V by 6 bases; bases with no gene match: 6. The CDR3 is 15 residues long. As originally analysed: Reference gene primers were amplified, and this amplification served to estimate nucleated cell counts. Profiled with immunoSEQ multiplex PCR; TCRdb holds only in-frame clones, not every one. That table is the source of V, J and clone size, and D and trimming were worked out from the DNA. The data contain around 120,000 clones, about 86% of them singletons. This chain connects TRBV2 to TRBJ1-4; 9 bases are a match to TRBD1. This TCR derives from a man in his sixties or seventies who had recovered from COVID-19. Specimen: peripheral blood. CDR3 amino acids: CASSGQGTGNEKLFF. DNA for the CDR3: TGTGCCAGCAGCGGACAGGGGACGGGTAATGAAAAACTGTTTTTT.